Described below is a single T cell receptor beta chain sequence and its context. The data derive from a study of blood T cell repertoires in COVID-19. Study information: COVID-19 samples from acute and convalescent phases originated in the United States, Italy and Spain.

Germline V gene sequence: CDR1 MNHNY, CDR2 SVGAGI (reference sequence). The length of the CDR3 is 16 residues. Trimming took 3 bases from V and 2 from J, leaving 16 bases between them. Using immunoSEQ multiplex PCR, the repertoire was profiled, and TCRdb retains in-frame clones only, with some absent. The sample has around 230,000 clones, 87% seen once. This sequence was found in a man between 18 and 29 years old with acute COVID-19. The V call is TRBV6-6, the J call TRBJ2-5; TRBD2 might be the D (5 bases). The specimen was PBMCs or T cells enriched from blood (not recorded which). In DNA form, the CDR3 reads TGTGCCAGCAGTTATCCGCAGGCGTCGGGGCAAGAGACCCAGTACTTC. The encoded protein is CASSYPQASGQETQYF.